The 26 T cell receptor beta chains presented below share a single source sample, sequenced in a study of shared clonotypes between healthy human individuals. The repertoire was sequenced with immunoSEQ multiplex PCR; TCRdb's copy has only in-frame clones and lacks some. This sample carries roughly 1,000,000 clones, approximately 80% of them seen once, and the ten largest clones take 0.5% to 0.65%. Sequences were obtained from memory CD4+ T cells from PBMCs. Stated subset: CD45RA-negative fraction. The receptor set was obtained from a man between 18 and 29 years old in good health. Some clones in this sample may be carry-over from other donors' samples.

The rearrangement joins TRBV11-2 to TRBJ1-2, with TRBD1 identical over 9 bases. V shed 2 bases, J shed 7 bases, and the junction held 5 bases outside the gene matches. The CDR3 is 14 amino acids. Germline V gene data show CDR1 as SGHAT and CDR2 as FQNNGV. In DNA form, the CDR3 reads TGTGCCAGCAGCTTACAGGGACAGGGAGGTGGCTACACCTTC. Protein product: CASSLQGQGGGYTF.

V usage is TRBV11-2 and J usage is TRBJ2-5; possible D gene TRBD2, 5 bases. The germline V gene encodes CDR1 SGHAT and CDR2 FQNNGV. Trimming left V 1 base short and J 0 bases short, with 9 bases between. The CDR3 is 15 amino acids. This CDR3 reads CASSLVRGNQETQYF. In DNA, the CDR3 is TGTGCCAGCAGCTTAGTTAGAGGGAACCAAGAGACCCAGTACTTC. The full variable domain, its missing parts supplied by reference TRBV11-2 and TRBJ2-5, is EAGVAQSPRYKIIEKRQSVAFWCNPISGHATLYWYQQILGQGPKLLIQFQNNGVVDDSQLPKDRFSAERLKGVDSTLKIQPAKLEDSAVYLCASSLVRGNQETQYFGPGTRLLVL.

The chain carries TRBV7-2 and TRBJ2-7, with D perhaps assigned TRBD1 or TRBD2 (6 bases each). The germline CDR1 and CDR2 sequences are SGHTA and FQGNSA. V lost 1 base to trimming and J lost 4 bases, with 11 bases between them. This CDR3 has 14 residues. The CDR3 nucleotides are TGTGCCAGCAGCTTAGAAGGAGGGGGTTACGAGCAGTACTTC. Translated: CASSLEGGGYEQYF.

This rearrangement joins TRBV28 to TRBJ1-2; D uncertain. This CDR3 comprises 11 residues. V dropped 4 bases and J dropped 13 bases, with 13 bases sitting between them. CDR1 and CDR2 (germline): MDHEN, SYDVKM. CDR3 nucleotides: TGTGCCAGCAGTTCTACAGAGAGCTTCACCTTC. Translation: CASSSTESFTF.

This chain connects TRBV5-1 to TRBJ2-2; 7 bases align to TRBD2. The CDR3 loop spans 14 amino acids. Trimming took 5 bases from V and 5 from J; bases not matched to a gene: 6. Germline values: CDR1 SGHRS, CDR2 YFSETQ. For the CDR3, the DNA is TGCGCCAGCAGGCGGGAGACGGAAACCGGGGAGCTGTTTTTT. It translates to CASRRETETGELFF.

This rearrangement joins TRBV27 to TRBJ2-1; 8 bases line up with TRBD2. CDR1 and CDR2 (germline): MNHEY, SMNVEV (reference sequence). The V gene end was trimmed by 4 bases and the J gene end by 12 bases; junction bases not matched to a gene: 8. The CDR3 has 13 amino acids. The CDR3: CASSSKGLVRQFF. The CDR3 DNA reads TGTGCCAGCAGTTCCAAGGGACTAGTAAGGCAGTTCTTC.

This clone came up a few times. The CDR3 DNA reads as TGTGCCAGTAGTTCCACTAGCGGGACTTCCGGGGAGCTGTTTTTT. Protein: CASSSTSGTSGELFF. The chain couples TRBV19 to TRBJ2-2; 10 nucleotides line up with TRBD2. V shed 5 bases, J shed 6 bases, and the junction held 6 bases outside the gene matches. Germline lookup yields CDR1 LNHDA and CDR2 SQIVND (reference sequence). The CDR3 covers 15 residues.

This clone was picked up a small number of times. V is TRBV21-1 and J is TRBJ1-1; the DNA was not compared with TRBD1, the D call given in the table. TRBV21-1 has pseudogene status. The CDR3 runs 15 residues. The CDR3: CASSKVGRGRTEAFF. The CDR3 DNA follows: TGTGCCAGCAGCAAAGTGGGCAGGGGGCGGACTGAAGCTTTCTTT.

The chain links TRBV21-1 to TRBJ2-7. TRBV21-1 is a pseudogene locus. The length of the CDR3 is 15 residues. The CDR3 region has the DNA TGTGCCAGCAGCGGATCCCGACCATCTTCCTACGAGCAGTACTTC. It encodes CASSGSRPSSYEQYF.

For this clone: One base away lies a much larger clone, so this may be a sequencing read error. The J gene is TRBJ2-3, the V gene TRBV5-1, with a possible D match to TRBD2 (6 bases). Germline lookup yields CDR1 SGHRS and CDR2 YFSETQ. The CDR3 runs to 14 residues. V was cut by 7 bases and J by 4 bases, with 16 bases left in between. CDR3 coding DNA: TGCGCCAGCGGCCAGGCGGGAAGGGCAGATACGCAGTATTTT. Translating it yields CASGQAGRADTQYF.

This clone came up once. V is TRBV28 and J is TRBJ2-7; 8 positions match TRBD1. The CDR3 is made up of 14 amino acids. Germline V gene lookup returns CDR1 MDHEN and CDR2 SYDVKM. Trimming took 6 bases from V and 6 from J; bases not matched to a gene: 10. The CDR3 loop reads CASSLQGASGEQYF. CDR3 DNA sequence: TGTGCCAGCAGCCTCCAGGGGGCGTCGGGCGAGCAGTACTTC.

This chain links TRBV28 with TRBJ2-1, with 12 positions matching TRBD2. The germline CDR1 and CDR2 sequences are MDHEN and SYDVKM. Trimming cost V 1 base and J 2 bases; bases outside gene matches: 3. The CDR3 covers 17 residues. The CDR3 sequence is CASSLYGLAGPYNEQFF. CDR3 nucleotide sequence: TGTGCCAGCAGTTTATACGGACTAGCGGGACCCTACAATGAGCAGTTCTTC.

The chain links TRBV25-1 to TRBJ1-3; no firm D call. The germline V gene has CDR1 MGHDK and CDR2 SYGVNS. The CDR3 is 15 residues long. The V end lost 6 bases, the J end lost 0 bases, and 12 bases lay between the germline ends. The CDR3 sequence: CASSQNQVSGNTIYF. The CDR3 coding sequence is TGTGCCAGCAGCCAAAATCAGGTCTCTGGAAACACCATATATTTT.

As DNA, the CDR3 is TGTGCCAGCAGTTCGGGGGCCAAATCCTCCTACGAGCAGTACTTC. This gives the protein CASSSGAKSSYEQYF. V gene TRBV28 combines with J gene TRBJ2-7; TRBD1 or TRBD2 may be the D gene (6 bases each). V was shortened by 4 bases and J by 0 bases, with 13 bases between the two germline ends. This CDR3 has 15 amino acids. The germline gives CDR1 MDHEN, CDR2 SYDVKM.

In its sample, this clone was seen a few times. The J gene is TRBJ2-2, the V gene TRBV4-1; D is possibly TRBD1 (5 bases). Germline CDR1 is MGHRA and CDR2 is YSYEKL. V was shortened by 5 bases and J by 5 bases, with 15 bases between the two germline ends. The CDR3 length is 15 residues. The CDR3 nucleotides read TGCGCCAGCAGCTCCACTCCGAAGGGGACCGGGGAGCTGTTTTTT. It translates to CASSSTPKGTGELFF.

The chain is built from TRBV27 and TRBJ1-1, with TRBD1 as a possible D gene (6 bases). V shed 2 bases and J shed 6 bases, with 13 bases lying between them. The length of the CDR3 is 14 residues. CDR1 and CDR2 from the germline V gene are MNHEY and SMNVEV (reference sequence). CDR3 protein: CASSLGGRAAEAFF. The CDR3, as DNA: TGTGCCAGCAGTTTAGGGGGGCGAGCGGCTGAAGCTTTCTTT.

The genes are TRBV2 and TRBJ2-1, with D tentatively TRBD1 (5 bases). This CDR3 has 14 amino acids. Trimming removed 0 bases from V and 10 bases from J, with 13 bases in between. Germline V gene sequence: CDR1 SNHLY, CDR2 FYNNEI. The CDR3 sequence: CASSEAGPGYEQFF. The CDR3 coding sequence is TGTGCCAGCAGTGAAGCGGGCCCAGGGTACGAGCAGTTCTTC.

The CDR3 loop reads CASSLSPGEDEQYF. As DNA, the CDR3 is TGTGCCAGCAGCTTAAGTCCAGGGGAGGACGAGCAGTACTTC. This chain connects TRBV7-9 to TRBJ2-7; possibly TRBD1 or TRBD2 for D (6 bases each). The CDR3 spans 14 residues. Per germline, CDR1 SEHNR and CDR2 FQNEAQ (reference sequence). V lost 2 bases, J lost 5 bases, and 13 bases lay in between.

In its sample, this clone was seen once. The rearrangement links TRBV28 to TRBJ1-2; maybe TRBD1 (6 bases). Trimming shortened V by 6 bases and J by 8 bases, and 16 bases separated the two germline ends. The CDR3 runs to 13 residues. Per the germline V gene, CDR1 is MDHEN and CDR2 is SYDVKM. The CDR3 protein is CASSPQGSGGYTF. CDR3 in DNA: TGTGCCAGCAGCCCACAGGGTTCCGGCGGCTACACCTTC.

The rearrangement uses TRBV19 and TRBJ1-2; 8 nucleotides align to TRBD1. Germline CDR1 is LNHDA and CDR2 is SQIVND (reference sequence). Trimming took 4 bases from V and 6 from J; bases not matched to a gene: 10. The CDR3 totals 15 residues. This CDR3 is CASSTTSDREDGYTF. For the CDR3, the DNA is TGTGCCAGTAGTACAACTTCGGACAGGGAGGATGGCTACACCTTC.

The V call is TRBV28, the J call TRBJ1-5; no clear D. Trimming shortened V by 6 bases and J by 2 bases, and 8 bases separated the two germline ends. This CDR3 spans 13 amino acids. In germline, CDR1 is MDHEN, CDR2 SYDVKM. The CDR3 here is CASRGSRNQPQHF. The CDR3 DNA sequence: TGTGCCAGCAGGGGCTCTCGCAATCAGCCCCAGCATTTT.

This clone was found once. The chain links TRBV28 to TRBJ2-5; TRBD2 agrees at 7 bases. Looked up from germline, CDR1 is MDHEN and CDR2 is SYDVKM. This CDR3 comprises 16 residues. V shed 8 bases and J 2 bases; nucleotides not matched to a gene: 14. DNA of the CDR3: TGTGCCAGCGGCGTCGGGGTCGGGAGGAGACAAGAGACCCAGTACTTC. As protein: CASGVGVGRRQETQYF.

The chain employs TRBV11-3 and TRBJ2-1; 10 nucleotides agree with TRBD2. Germline values: CDR1 SGHNT, CDR2 YENEEA. The V gene end was trimmed by 2 bases and the J gene end by 1 base; junction bases not matched to a gene: 8. The CDR3 length is 18 residues. Written as DNA, the CDR3 is TGTGCCAGCAGCTTATACGCTAGCGGGAGTGGTTCCTACAATGAGCAGTTCTTC. Amino acid sequence: CASSLYASGSGSYNEQFF.

There are a few counts of this clone. This chain uses TRBV6-1 with TRBJ1-1; TRBD1 matches at 7 bases. CDR1 MNHNS and CDR2 SASEGT come from the germline V gene. The CDR3 sequence is 13 residues long. The J segment lost 4 bases and the V segment lost 7 bases, leaving 6 bases of the junction unmatched. CDR3 protein: CASIVYRGTEAFF. The CDR3 DNA reads as TGTGCCAGCATTGTCTACAGGGGCACTGAAGCTTTCTTT.

This clone has ten or more counts. The V and J genes are TRBV7-9 and TRBJ2-2; maybe TRBD2 (5 bases). V lost 4 bases, J lost 1 base, and 10 bases lay in between. The germline V gene encodes CDR1 SEHNR and CDR2 FQNEAQ (reference sequence). The CDR3 spans 15 residues. CDR3 protein: CASSSILENTGELFF. The CDR3 bases are TGTGCCAGCAGCTCGATACTAGAGAACACCGGGGAGCTGTTTTTT.

The gene calls are TRBV7-2 and TRBJ2-5; no definite D call. This CDR3 region has 12 residues. The ends were cut back, 3 bases at V and 5 bases at J, with 7 bases in the middle. CDR1 and CDR2 from the germline V gene are SGHTA and FQGNSA. As DNA, the CDR3 is TGTGCCAGCAGCTTTCGAATGGAGACCCAGTACTTC. It translates to CASSFRMETQYF.